The subject of this entry is one TCR beta chain. These data are taken from a study of cytomegalovirus exposure and HLA in healthy donors. 13 Jbeta primers and 60 Vbeta primers were used for the PCR. Assay used: immunoSEQ multiplex PCR; TCRdb lists only in-frame clones, some missing. The top ten clones hold less than 2% of a sample with around 140,000 clones, almost 85% of them seen once. Looked up from germline, CDR1 is MGHDK and CDR2 is SYGVNS. The CDR3 contains 14 residues. V was pared by 7 bases and J by 7 bases, with 14 bases between. The receptor was isolated from a woman aged 35 to 49 in good health and CMV-seronegative. Input material: PBMCs. The chain couples TRBV25-1 to TRBJ1-6; possible D gene TRBD1, 5 bases. CDR3 sequence: CASIPTGLNSPLHF. The CDR3 nucleotides read TGTGCCAGCATTCCAACAGGATTGAATTCACCCCTCCACTTT.